This is a list of T cell receptor beta chains from one sample in a study of response to subunit inactivated influenza vaccine. TCRdb passed the RT-PCR reads through MiXCR, listing each CDR3 protein once. The table includes 300,000 to 350,000 distinct CDR3 sequences, around 22% detected once. The specimen comprised PBMCs from blood, sampled less than 22 months after vaccination. The receptor source for this set is a man aged 50-75 years who received an inactivated influenza vaccine. CDR3s include the opening cysteine and the closing phenylalanine or tryptophan. The D gene is left open where the match is weak. Size is omitted from some rows. Given values are once, few, many or a class for expanded clones.

NA | TRBJ1-1 | NA | TRBV3-1 | CASSQYPGLGAFF | TGTGCCAGCAGCCAGTACCCGGGCTTAGGGGCTTTCTTT
many | TRBJ2-1 | TRBD2 | TRBV4-2 | CASSQVSSASGSFNNEQFF | TGTGCCAGCAGCCAAGTGTCTTCGGCTAGCGGGAGTTTTAACAATGAGCAGTTCTTC
few | TRBJ1-5 | NA | TRBV19 | CASSISRALDQPQHF | TGTGCCAGTAGTATCTCCCGAGCGTTGGATCAGCCCCAGCATTTT
few | TRBJ2-5 | NA | TRBV2 | CASKPDSQETQYF | TGTGCCAGCAAGCCCGACAGCCAAGAGACCCAGTACTTC
few | TRBJ2-7 | NA | TRBV20-1 | CSAPRDVREQYF | TGCAGTGCCCCCCGGGACGTTCGGGAGCAGTACTTC
once | TRBJ2-1 | TRBD1 | TRBV28 | CASSGNRGRGPFDEQFF | TGTGCCAGCAGTGGGAACCGGGGAAGGGGGCCGTTCGATGAGCAGTTCTTC
few | TRBJ1-5 | NA | TRBV15 | CATSMLASNQPQHF | TGTGCCACCAGTATGCTGGCTAGCAATCAGCCCCAGCATTTT
NA | TRBJ2-1 | NA | TRBV7-9 | CASSPETGTRFF | TGTGCCAGCAGCCCCGAAACAGGGACGCGGTTCTTC
few | TRBJ2-5 | TRBD1 | TRBV20-1 | CSALPGTGGRKTQYF | TGCAGTGCTCTGCCGGGGACAGGGGGGAGGAAGACCCAGTACTTC
few | TRBJ2-2 | NA | TRBV18 | CASSPPHTGELFF | TGTGCCAGCTCACCACCACACACCGGGGAGCTGTTTTTT
few | TRBJ2-5 | TRBD1 | TRBV20-1 | CSAEQGAQETQYF | TGCAGTGCTGAACAGGGGGCGCAAGAGACCCAGTACTTC
many | TRBJ1-6 | NA | TRBV5-1 | CASSLEQLNSPLHF | TGCGCCAGCAGCTTGGAACAGCTAAATTCACCCCTCCACTTT
NA | TRBJ2-5 | TRBD1 | TRBV20-1 | CSAREHPGPTGTGGMETQYF | TGCAGTGCTAGAGAGCATCCGGGCCCCACTGGGACAGGGGGCATGGAGACCCAGTACTTC
few | TRBJ2-5 | NA | TRBV4-2 | CASSQGSGRETQYF | TGTGCCAGCAGCCAAGGATCGGGGAGGGAGACCCAGTACTTC
NA | TRBJ1-1 | TRBD1 | TRBV6-5 | CASSYARLQDRGTEAFF | TGTGCCAGCAGTTACGCGCGACTACAGGACAGGGGCACTGAAGCTTTCTTT
NA | TRBJ1-2 | NA | TRBV7-8 | CASSFGPRGGYTF | TGTGCCAGCAGCTTCGGACCCCGAGGTGGCTACACCTTC
few | TRBJ1-2 | TRBD1 | TRBV11-2 | CASRRQGSGSGITNYGYTF | TGTGCCAGCAGGCGACAGGGATCAGGGTCTGGAATTACTAACTATGGCTACACCTTC
many | TRBJ1-1 | TRBD1 | TRBV6-2/TRBV6-3 | CASRLQGAAEAFF | TGTGCCAGCAGACTACAGGGGGCCGCTGAAGCTTTCTTT
once | TRBJ2-7 | NA | TRBV29-1 | CSVEDPGESYEQYF | TGCAGCGTTGAAGATCCTGGTGAGTCCTACGAGCAGTACTTC
NA | TRBJ2-1 | NA | TRBV5-1 | CASREVSSYNEQFF | TGCGCCAGCAGGGAGGTCAGCTCCTACAATGAGCAGTTCTTC
NA | TRBJ2-7 | NA | TRBV20-1 | CSAITPGTYEQYF | TGCAGTGCGATAACTCCCGGGACCTACGAGCAGTACTTC
NA | TRBJ2-1 | TRBD2 | TRBV20-1 | CSAHMSGRVPSEQFF | TGCAGTGCTCATATGAGCGGGAGGGTCCCCAGTGAGCAGTTCTTC
NA | TRBJ2-7 | NA | TRBV29-1 | CSVSWGTTYEQYF | TGCAGCGTTTCTTGGGGCACCACCTACGAGCAGTACTTC
few | TRBJ1-2 | TRBD1 | TRBV25-1 | CASSERGQGVGYTF | TGTGCCAGCAGTGAGCGGGGACAGGGGGTTGGCTACACCTTC
many | TRBJ2-5 | NA | TRBV7-9 | CASSPESETQYF | TGTGCCAGCAGCCCCGAGAGTGAGACCCAGTACTTC
NA | TRBJ2-1 | NA | TRBV10-3 | CASLKGDYNEQFF | TGTGCCAGCCTTAAGGGGGATTACAATGAGCAGTTCTTC
NA | TRBJ1-1 | TRBD1 | TRBV5-1 | CASSRFARDRSYLNTEAFF | TGCGCCAGCAGTCGATTCGCGCGGGACAGATCTTACCTTAACACTGAAGCTTTCTTT
NA | TRBJ1-2 | TRBD1 | TRBV28 | CASSSGTGVTYGYTF | TGTGCCAGCAGTTCCGGGACAGGGGTGACCTATGGCTACACCTTC
NA | TRBJ2-2 | TRBD1 | TRBV29-1 | CSVGGQGAYTGELFF | TGCAGCGTTGGGGGACAGGGGGCGTATACCGGGGAGCTGTTTTTT
NA | TRBJ2-1 | NA | TRBV25-1 | CASSVGTRNEQFF | TGTGCCAGCAGTGTAGGGACCCGCAATGAGCAGTTCTTC
NA | TRBJ2-7 | TRBD2 | TRBV5-5 | CASSLAGTSVYEQYF | TGTGCCAGCAGCTTGGCCGGGACTAGCGTGTACGAGCAGTACTTC
NA | TRBJ2-2 | TRBD2 | TRBV7-6 | CASSVMTSGFPNTGELFF | TGTGCCAGCAGCGTGATGACTAGCGGGTTCCCGAACACCGGGGAGCTGTTTTTT
many | TRBJ1-2 | NA | TRBV5-1 | CASSVGVRVYGYTF | TGCGCCAGCAGCGTGGGAGTCAGGGTGTATGGCTACACCTTC
NA | TRBJ1-4 | NA | TRBV3-1 | CASSRRDATNEKLFF | TGTGCCAGCAGCCGGAGGGACGCAACTAATGAAAAACTGTTTTTT
few | TRBJ2-3 | TRBD2 | TRBV5-1 | CASSPTGGTTTTDTQYF | TGCGCCAGCAGCCCCACCGGGGGGACCACCACCACAGATACGCAGTATTTT
NA | TRBJ2-6 | TRBD1 | TRBV7-2 | CASSYPDRAGANVLTF | TGTGCCAGCAGCTACCCCGACAGGGCCGGGGCCAACGTCCTGACTTTC
NA | TRBJ1-3 | TRBD1 | TRBV10-3 | CASTWTGGGNTIYF | TGTGCCAGTACCTGGACAGGGGGCGGAAACACCATATATTTT
few | TRBJ1-2 | NA | TRBV5-1 | CASRGENYGYTF | TGCGCCAGCCGGGGCGAGAACTATGGCTACACCTTC
few | TRBJ1-2 | NA | TRBV12-3/TRBV12-4 | CASSFHRGGGGYTF | TGTGCCAGCAGCTTCCATCGAGGGGGTGGTGGCTACACCTTC
NA | TRBJ2-5 | NA | TRBV28 | CAITGLSQETQYF | TGTGCCATTACGGGACTGAGCCAAGAGACCCAGTACTTC
NA | TRBJ1-6 | NA | TRBV28 | CASSLMDRPNSPLHF | TGTGCCAGCAGTTTAATGGACAGACCAAATTCACCCCTCCACTTT
many | TRBJ1-2 | TRBD1 | TRBV20-1 | CSARDATGGVHGYTF | TGCAGTGCTAGAGATGCAACAGGGGGCGTTCATGGCTACACCTTC
NA | TRBJ2-1 | NA | TRBV19 | CASSSNRGGSYNEQFF | TGTGCCAGTAGTTCGAACAGGGGAGGATCCTACAATGAGCAGTTCTTC
NA | TRBJ1-2 | NA | TRBV5-1 | CASSPRGDYGYTF | TGCGCCAGCAGCCCCCGGGGGGACTATGGCTACACCTTC
NA | TRBJ2-2 | TRBD1 | TRBV5-4 | CASSLFGTGSRELFF | TGTGCCAGCAGCTTGTTTGGGACAGGGAGCCGGGAGCTGTTTTTT
NA | TRBJ1-2 | NA | TRBV5-1 | CAGSLVQGDGYTF | TGCGCCGGCAGCTTGGTACAGGGAGATGGCTACACCTTC
many | TRBJ1-2 | TRBD1 | TRBV7-8 | CASSLGQGAWGYTF | TGTGCCAGCAGCTTAGGACAGGGGGCTTGGGGCTACACCTTC
NA | TRBJ2-7 | TRBD1 | TRBV7-9 | CASSPAYQGAGYEQYF | TGTGCCAGCAGCCCGGCGTACCAGGGGGCTGGTTACGAGCAGTACTTC
few | TRBJ1-1 | NA | TRBV6-2/TRBV6-3 | CASSFMRFGTEAFF | TGTGCCAGCAGTTTTATGAGGTTTGGGACTGAAGCTTTCTTT
NA | TRBJ1-2 | TRBD1 | TRBV5-1 | CASSLGIRTGRGYGYTF | TGCGCCAGCAGCTTGGGCATACGGACAGGGCGAGGCTATGGCTACACCTTC
few | TRBJ2-7 | TRBD2 | TRBV7-6 | CASSSGRGGGRRLSYEQYF | TGTGCCAGCAGCTCCGGTAGGGGAGGCGGGAGGCGGCTCTCCTACGAGCAGTACTTC
few | TRBJ1-2 | NA | TRBV7-6 | CASSNSVGWETNYGYTF | TGTGCCAGCAGCAATTCGGTCGGGTGGGAAACAAACTATGGCTACACCTTC
NA | TRBJ1-1 | NA | TRBV2 | CASNPVSGQPATEAFF | TGTGCCAGCAATCCGGTGTCTGGGCAGCCGGCCACTGAAGCTTTCTTT
NA | TRBJ1-1 | TRBD1 | TRBV4-2 | CASSQQGGDTEAFF | TGTGCCAGCAGCCAACAGGGGGGGGACACTGAAGCTTTCTTT
NA | TRBJ1-1 | NA | TRBV4-3 | CASSFGPGLGSEAFF | TGCGCCAGCAGCTTCGGCCCAGGTCTGGGTTCTGAAGCTTTCTTT
few | TRBJ1-5 | TRBD1 | TRBV7-2 | CASSGDRGQPQHF | TGTGCCAGCAGCGGAGACAGGGGTCAGCCCCAGCATTTT